This paragraph reports one TCR beta chain. The method was immunoSEQ multiplex PCR; TCRdb's version includes in-frame clones alone and lacks a portion of them. The data contain approximately 90,000 clones, 83% of them singletons. The CDR3 has 15 residues. The V segment lost 4 bases and the J segment 4 bases; nucleotides outside the gene matches: 7. Germline CDR1 SGHRS, CDR2 YFSETQ. The data stem from a study of radiotherapy plus CTLA-4 blockade in lung cancer. This sequence originates from a human donor with non-small cell lung cancer who had stable disease on radiotherapy plus ipilimumab. The sequencing here drew on peripheral blood, taken from a patient treated with radiotherapy plus ipilimumab. J is TRBJ2-5 and V is TRBV5-1, with 10 nucleotides matching TRBD2. Written as DNA, the CDR3 is TGCGCCAGCAGCGCTATAGCGGGGGGAGGAGAGACCCAGTACTTC. This encodes CASSAIAGGGETQYF.